The rows below give T cell receptor beta chains drawn from one sample of a study of shared clonotypes between healthy human individuals. TCRdb keeps only in-frame clones here, not all; method: immunoSEQ multiplex PCR. This sample yields about 2.3 million clones, of which roughly 92% are seen a single time; more than 0.35% belongs to the top ten. The sequenced sample was naive CD4+ T cells from PBMCs. The receptors come from a man between 18 and 29 years old in good health. Some clones in this sample may be carry-over from other donors' samples. Each CDR3 is given with its conserved first and last residue. D genes are given only for firm matches. Only part of the rows carry a size: once, few, many, or a class if the clone is expanded.

len,d_gene,v_gene,j_gene,abundance,CDR3nt,CDR3aa
12,NA,TRBV29-1,TRBJ1-2,NA,TGCAGCGTTGACGGGGGGGCCTATGGCTACACCTTC,CSVDGGAYGYTF
14,NA,TRBV2,TRBJ1-4,NA,TGTGCCAGCAGTGATGGAACCCTCAACGAAAAACTGTTTTTT,CASSDGTLNEKLFF
11,NA,TRBV28,TRBJ2-7,few,TGTGCCAGCAGTCTCGGCTACGAGCAGTACTTC,CASSLGYEQYF
20,TRBD1,TRBV12-5,TRBJ2-1,NA,TGTGCTAGTGGTTTGACTGGGTGGACAGGGGACAACCTGACCCACAATGAGCAGTTCTTC,CASGLTGWTGDNLTHNEQFF
13,NA,TRBV28,TRBJ2-7,NA,TGTGCCAGCAGCCCCCCGGGGGAAGACGAGCAGTACTTC,CASSPPGEDEQYF
12,NA,TRBV28,TRBJ2-7,NA,TGTGCCAGCAGGACACTAGACTACGAGCAGTACTTC,CASRTLDYEQYF
14,NA,TRBV7-3,TRBJ2-5,NA,TGTGCCAGCAGCCCTGAAGGATTCAAAGAGACCCAGTACTTC,CASSPEGFKETQYF
15,NA,TRBV7-2,TRBJ1-4,NA,TGTGCCAGCAGCTTATTTGGGAACAGGGTTGAAAAACTGTTTTTT,CASSLFGNRVEKLFF
16,TRBD2,TRBV19,TRBJ2-1,NA,TGTGCCAGTAGTCGCGCGACTAGCGGAAATTACAATGAGCAGTTCTTC,CASSRATSGNYNEQFF
15,NA,TRBV7-2,TRBJ1-4,NA,TGTGCCAGCAGCTTAAGGGGGGGTCTTAATGAAAAACTGTTTTTT,CASSLRGGLNEKLFF
12,NA,TRBV29-1,TRBJ2-5,NA,TGCAGCGTTGGCACGGGGTTAGAGACCCAGTACTTC,CSVGTGLETQYF
13,NA,TRBV7-8,TRBJ2-1,NA,TGTGCCAGCAGCGCGCGGCGGTACGGTGAGCAGTTCTTC,CASSARRYGEQFF
14,TRBD2,TRBV28,TRBJ2-7,once,TGTGCCAGCTCTCGGGGGGGATGGCCCTACGAGCAGTACTTC,CASSRGGWPYEQYF
14,NA,TRBV19,TRBJ2-7,NA,TGTGCCAGTAGCTCCCATACCCAATCATACGAGCAGTACTTC,CASSSHTQSYEQYF
13,NA,TRBV5-6,TRBJ1-1,NA,TGTGCCAGCAGCCTGGGGGGCCCCGAGCGGGCTTTCTTT,CASSLGGPERAFF
13,NA,TRBV10-1,TRBJ2-7,NA,TGCGCCAGCAGTGAGGGGGCCAGCTACGAGCAGTACTTC,CASSEGASYEQYF
14,TRBD1,TRBV2,TRBJ1-2,once,TGTGCCAGCAGACAGGGGGCCACTAACTATGGCTACACCTTC,CASRQGATNYGYTF
13,TRBD1,TRBV28,TRBJ2-3,NA,TGTGCCATCCGGGACAGGGCCACAGATACGCAGTATTTT,CAIRDRATDTQYF
13,NA,TRBV6-1,TRBJ2-2,NA,TGTGCCAGCAGAAGACAGAACACCGGGGAGCTGTTTTTT,CASRRQNTGELFF
16,NA,TRBV18,TRBJ1-4,NA,TGTGCCAGCTCACCAGGTACAGCCGGGACTAATGAAAAACTGTTTTTT,CASSPGTAGTNEKLFF
15,TRBD1,TRBV10-1,TRBJ2-1,NA,TGCGCCAGCAGTACCGGGACCAACAGGGGCAATGAGCAGTTCTTC,CASSTGTNRGNEQFF
14,NA,TRBV2,TRBJ2-5,NA,TGTGCCAGCAGTAGGGACCCTAAGTTGGAGACCCAGTACTTC,CASSRDPKLETQYF
13,NA,TRBV5-1,TRBJ2-7,NA,TGCGCCAGCAGCCAAAACCTAATAGGCGAGCAGTACTTC,CASSQNLIGEQYF
11,NA,TRBV20-1,TRBJ2-1,NA,TGCAGTGCTGCACTAGGCGATGAGCAGTTCTTC,CSAALGDEQFF
14,NA,TRBV14,TRBJ1-2,NA,TGTGCCAGCAGCTCCCGACAGCGCTCCTATGGCTACACCTTC,CASSSRQRSYGYTF
15,NA,TRBV7-2,TRBJ1-4,NA,TGTGCCAGCAGCCCTCGATTGGGAACTAATGAAAAACTGTTTTTT,CASSPRLGTNEKLFF
13,NA,TRBV6-1,TRBJ2-7,NA,TGTGCCAGCAGCGAAGCGACAGCCTACGAGCAGTACTTC,CASSEATAYEQYF
11,NA,TRBV30,TRBJ2-2,NA,TGTGCCTGGAGTTCGCTCGGGGAGCTGTTTTTT,CAWSSLGELFF
11,NA,TRBV7-2,TRBJ2-3,NA,TGTGCCAGCAGCTTAGTAGTAGTACAGTATTTT,CASSLVVVQYF
15,NA,TRBV18,TRBJ1-1,NA,TGTGCCAGCTCACCACCGATATGGGAGAGCACTGAAGCTTTCTTT,CASSPPIWESTEAFF
15,TRBD1,TRBV30,TRBJ1-5,NA,TGTGCCTGGAGGAATAAGGGGGCGGGGGGCCAGCCCCAGCATTTT,CAWRNKGAGGQPQHF
13,NA,TRBV28,TRBJ1-2,NA,TGTGCCAGCAAGTTTGAGAGAATTGGTGGCTACACCTTC,CASKFERIGGYTF
16,NA,TRBV9,TRBJ2-2,NA,TGTGCCAGCAGCGCAGAACCGATGGAGAACACCGGGGAGCTGTTTTTT,CASSAEPMENTGELFF
11,NA,TRBV20-1,TRBJ2-1,NA,TGCAGTGCGGGCCGAGTCAATGAGCAGTTCTTC,CSAGRVNEQFF
13,NA,TRBV9,TRBJ2-3,NA,TGTGCCAGCAGCAACCCAGTGGGAGATACGCAGTATTTT,CASSNPVGDTQYF
16,NA,TRBV5-1,TRBJ2-3,NA,TGCGCCAGCAGCTTGGCCTCAGGGGTTACGACAGATACGCAGTATTTT,CASSLASGVTTDTQYF
16,TRBD1,TRBV11-2,TRBJ2-5,NA,TGTGCCAGCAGCTACCCCCAGGGGGTACGGCAAGAGACCCAGTACTTC,CASSYPQGVRQETQYF
16,TRBD1,TRBV27,TRBJ1-1,NA,TGTGCCAGCAGTTTATCGGGGACAGGGTGGAACACTGAAGCTTTCTTT,CASSLSGTGWNTEAFF
12,NA,TRBV2,TRBJ2-5,NA,TGTGCCAGCCTCCTTGGGGGAGAGACCCAGTACTTC,CASLLGGETQYF
14,NA,TRBV7-3,TRBJ2-3,once,TGTGCCAGCAGCTTCGGTCGTGCCTCAGATACGCAGTATTTT,CASSFGRASDTQYF
13,NA,TRBV6-5,TRBJ1-2,NA,TGTGCCAGCAGTTACTCGGGCTTCTATGGCTACACCTTC,CASSYSGFYGYTF